A selection of T cell receptor beta chains follows, all from one sample in a study of cytomegalovirus exposure and HLA in healthy donors. Data came from immunoSEQ multiplex PCR; TCRdb stores just in-frame clones and leaves some out. The sample includes about 190,000 clones, roughly 80% of them seen just once. Sequencing input: PBMCs. The source is a woman in her twenties or thirties in good health and CMV-seropositive. CDR3s leave out the opening cysteine and the closing phenylalanine or tryptophan. The D gene is left open where the match is weak.

d_gene,j_gene,v_gene,CDR3aa
TRBD2,TRBJ2-5,TRBV7-2,ASSPGLAGGYQETQY
-,TRBJ2-2,TRBV5-1,ASSPQTVNTGELF
-,TRBJ1-2,TRBV7-9,ASRIGGDTTYGGYT
TRBD2,TRBJ2-7,TRBV7-2,ASSFLGLAGGARYEQY
TRBD1,TRBJ1-6,TRBV19,ASSTLQGTNYNSPLH
TRBD2,TRBJ2-1,TRBV5-1,ASSLLLAGGSGNEQF
TRBD1,TRBJ2-5,TRBV4-1,ASSQDDRDRAVRY
-,TRBJ2-1,TRBV4-3,ASSHTDSPNEQF
TRBD2,TRBJ2-4,TRBV9,ASSVGGSGGGVGIQY
TRBD1,TRBJ2-1,TRBV25-1,ASSGLPGQGFYNEQF
TRBD2,TRBJ2-1,TRBV4-1,ASSQDPSGVVEQF
-,TRBJ1-4,TRBV28,ASSFTGVIEKLF
TRBD2,TRBJ2-1,TRBV19,ASTRTSGGTYNEQF
-,TRBJ2-1,TRBV9,ASSARAGINYNEQF
-,TRBJ1-1,TRBV30,AWSVDRNTEAF
-,TRBJ2-5,TRBV11-3,ASSLRSGGGETQY
-,TRBJ1-2,TRBV5-4,ASSLVGGYAGYT
TRBD2,TRBJ2-1,TRBV7-9,ASSRLTGTSVYNEQF
-,TRBJ2-7,TRBV28,ASSFGIFSGGVSYEQY
-,TRBJ1-2,TRBV2,ASSVLQANYGYT
-,TRBJ1-1,TRBV7-9,ASGTGPNLNTEAF
TRBD2,TRBJ2-1,TRBV9,ASSVSTSGNEQF
-,TRBJ1-1,TRBV28,ASSPSDAGGAF
-,TRBJ2-7,TRBV15,ATSRDSRSTALYEQY
-,TRBJ2-7,TRBV28,ASTLQDRREQY
-,TRBJ2-1,TRBV30,AWSAGQPPNEQF
-,TRBJ1-5,TRBV7-9,ASSLSGGDQPQH
TRBD2,TRBJ2-1,TRBV18,ASSPRTVPGLAGVTSSYNEQF
-,TRBJ2-1,TRBV19,ASSRPGDLHEQF
TRBD1,TRBJ1-5,TRBV7-3,ASSTGTENQPQH
-,TRBJ2-7,TRBV6-1,ASSEAGVSSYEQY
TRBD1,TRBJ2-7,TRBV6-5,ASSYSRQGTYEQY
-,TRBJ2-1,TRBV7-2,ASSLAGSYNEQF
-,TRBJ2-3,TRBV15,ATSRVVTASTDTQY
-,TRBJ1-1,TRBV6-7,ASSYRKPGKAF
TRBD1,TRBJ1-2,TRBV28,ASTPGQSLYGYT
TRBD1,TRBJ1-5,TRBV28,ASSLTGTGGTQPQH
TRBD2,TRBJ2-1,TRBV7-2,ASSIHYAGGLNEQF
TRBD1,TRBJ2-7,TRBV9,ASSAGTGTYEQY
-,TRBJ2-1,TRBV5-1,ASSGGALGDNEQF